Sequencing of this T cell receptor beta chain was carried out in a study of blood T cell repertoires in COVID-19. Study as a whole: Some COVID-19 samples were acute and others convalescent; all came from the United States, Italy and Spain.

This table comes from immunoSEQ multiplex PCR, and its TCRdb copy is limited to in-frame clones, with some not included. Counted here are about 270,000 clones, approximately 92% occurring once; the ten biggest clones make up 2% to 2.5%. V trimming: 7 bases; J trimming: 7 bases; junction bases outside the gene matches: 15. The CDR3 runs 16 residues. CDR1 is MRHNA, CDR2 SNTAGT, per germline. Individuals aged about 18 to 89 years were recruited from fewer than 25 US areas. Two negative PCRs, clearance, or symptom resolution characterized the recovered Cohort 3 donors. Sequenced: PBMCs or T cells enriched from blood (not recorded which). The chain is built from TRBV6-4 and TRBJ2-2; 7 bases fit TRBD1. The sequence was collected from a young woman who had recovered from COVID-19. CDR3 protein: CASNASGTGVDGELFF. The CDR3 region has the DNA TGTGCCAGCAACGCGTCGGGCACAGGGGTCGACGGGGAGCTGTTTTTT.